This T cell receptor (beta chain) was sequenced for a study of blood T cell repertoires in COVID-19. The repertoire was sequenced with immunoSEQ multiplex PCR; TCRdb's copy has only in-frame clones and lacks some. This table holds under 200,000 clones, around four fifths found once. The CDR3 has 17 residues. The clonotype originates from a woman in her forties or fifties in a cohort exposed to, infected with or recovered from COVID-19 (not recorded which). Material for sequencing was PBMCs or T cells enriched from blood (not recorded which). The rearrangement links TRBV21-1 to TRBJ2-2; the table's D gene call, TRBD2, was not cross checked with the DNA. TRBV21-1 is a documented pseudogene. The CDR3 region has the DNA TGTGCCAGCACCGAAGACGGTAGCGGGGAGAACACCGGGGAGCTGTTTTTT. Translating it yields CASTEDGSGENTGELFF.